A single sample is the source of the 24 T cell receptor beta chains below, sequenced in a study of cytomegalovirus exposure and HLA in healthy donors. This table comes from immunoSEQ multiplex PCR, and its TCRdb copy is limited to in-frame clones, with some not included. The data hold about 130,000 clones, with 90% to 96% observed a single time. Sequenced material: PBMCs. These receptors were taken from a young man in good health and CMV-seronegative.

This chain links TRBV7-3 with TRBJ2-3; no clear D gene. V lost 5 bases and J lost 5, with 11 bases in between. This CDR3 contains 13 residues. The germline gives CDR1 SGHTA, CDR2 FQGTGA. DNA of the CDR3: TGTGCCAGCAGCCGGAGCAACTTAGATACGCAGTATTTT. Translating it yields CASSRSNLDTQYF.

CDR3 loop: CASSFRAGVGEQYF. The CDR3 DNA follows: TGCGCCAGCAGCTTCCGGGCGGGAGTCGGCGAGCAGTACTTC. V is TRBV5-1 and J is TRBJ2-7, with 7 nucleotides matching TRBD2. The length of the CDR3 is 14 residues. V was pared by 2 bases and J by 6 bases, with 8 bases of the junction left unmatched. Looked up from germline, CDR1 is SGHRS and CDR2 is YFSETQ. Complete variable domain (other parts from reference TRBV5-1 and TRBJ2-7): KAGVTQTPRYLIKTRGQQVTLSCSPISGHRSVSWYQQTPGQGLQFLFEYFSETQRNKGNFPGRFSGRQFSNSRSEMNVSTLELGDSALYLCASSFRAGVGEQYFGPGTRLTVT.

The rearrangement links TRBV11-3 to TRBJ2-3, with D perhaps matching TRBD2 (6 bases). This CDR3 has 13 amino acids. Germline V gives CDR1 SGHNT, CDR2 YENEEA. V dropped 5 bases and J dropped 5 bases, with 11 bases sitting between them. CDR3 coding DNA: TGTGCCAGCAGCGGACGACTAGAAGATACGCAGTATTTT. Encoded protein: CASSGRLEDTQYF. The whole variable domain, remainder taken from reference TRBV11-3 and TRBJ2-3, is EAGVVQSPRYKIIEKKQPVAFWCNPISGHNTLYWYLQNLGQGPELLIRYENEEAVDDSQLPKDRFSAERLKGVDSTLKIQPAELGDSAVYLCASSGRLEDTQYFGPGTRLTVL.

V and J are TRBV15 and TRBJ2-7; TRBD1 agrees at 8 bases. V shed 7 bases and J 3 bases; nucleotides not matched to a gene: 5. CDR1 and CDR2 from the germline V gene are LNHNV and YYDKDF (reference sequence). CDR3 length equals 13 residues. The CDR3 protein is CATIRDRGYEQYF. The DNA for the CDR3 is TGTGCCACCATTCGCGACAGGGGCTACGAGCAGTACTTC.

The V gene is TRBV12-5, the J gene TRBJ2-1; no clear D. V was pared by 6 bases and J by 5 bases, with 8 bases between. This CDR3 region has 12 residues. Germline-derived CDR1 and CDR2 are LGHNT and FRNRAP. CDR3 coding DNA: TGTGCTAGTGGCCTACTAAACAATGAGCAGTTCTTC. It encodes CASGLLNNEQFF.

This chain links TRBV18 with TRBJ1-2; 9 nucleotides line up with TRBD1. The length of the CDR3 is 14 residues. Germline V CDR1 and CDR2: KGHSH, LQKENI. Trimming took 4 bases from V and 4 from J; bases not matched to a gene: 4. CDR3 loop: CASSLDRGSYGYTF. The CDR3 nucleotides read TGTGCCAGCTCACTAGACAGGGGGAGCTATGGCTACACCTTC.

This rearrangement joins TRBV21-1 to TRBJ2-2; TRBD2 reflects the table's D call only, with no check against the DNA. TRBV21-1 is termed a pseudogene. This CDR3 is 16 amino acids long. CDR3 protein: CASSKTTSGSTGELFF. The CDR3 DNA sequence: TGTGCCAGCAGCAAAACGACTAGCGGGAGCACCGGGGAGCTGTTTTTT.

This chain connects TRBV7-9 to TRBJ2-5; 14 positions agree with TRBD2. The CDR3 is 16 amino acids. With 5 bases clipped from V and 3 bases from J, the junction kept 5 bases outside the gene matches. The germline V gene encodes CDR1 SEHNR and CDR2 FQNEAQ (reference sequence). In DNA, the CDR3 is TGTGCCAGCAGCCCACCGGGACTAGCGGGAGAAGAGACCCAGTACTTC. Its translation is CASSPPGLAGEETQYF.

This chain links TRBV10-3 with TRBJ2-7; D is perhaps TRBD2 (5 bases). Per the germline V gene, CDR1 is ENHRY and CDR2 is SYGVKD. V was shortened by 3 bases and J by 7 bases, with 22 bases between the two germline ends. CDR3 length: 16 amino acids. The CDR3 loop reads CAISEGGSTGMEEQYF. The DNA of the CDR3 is TGTGCCATCAGTGAAGGAGGCAGTACGGGGATGGAGGAGCAGTACTTC.

The chain couples TRBV11-2 to TRBJ1-1, with D uncertain. The CDR3 consists of 14 residues. Trimming cost V 5 bases and J 1 base, with 11 bases left between them. Per germline, CDR1 SGHAT and CDR2 FQNNGV. CDR3: CASSLPRQNTEAFF. The CDR3 DNA is TGTGCCAGCAGCCTCCCACGACAGAACACTGAAGCTTTCTTT.

The chain carries TRBV28 and TRBJ2-1, with D possibly being TRBD1 (6 bases). CDR3 length: 12 residues. The germline gives CDR1 MDHEN, CDR2 SYDVKM. Trimming stripped 7 bases from V and 8 bases from J, with 12 bases between. The CDR3 loop reads CASNPRGHEQFF. The CDR3 DNA follows: TGTGCCAGCAACCCCAGGGGCCATGAGCAGTTCTTC.

V gene TRBV4-2 combines with J gene TRBJ2-1; D might be TRBD2 (5 bases). V dropped 1 base and J dropped 15 bases, with 28 bases sitting between them. This CDR3 is 17 amino acids long. Germline CDR1 and CDR2: LGHNA and YNFKEQ. CDR3 sequence (DNA): TGTGCCAGCAGCCAAGTTGAGGGCTTTCGAGGGATGGGTCCTTTGTTCTTC. Its protein product is CASSQVEGFRGMGPLFF.

This chain joins TRBV7-9 and TRBJ1-5; no firm D call. This CDR3 region has 12 residues. Germline CDR1 reads SEHNR; CDR2 reads FQNEAQ (reference sequence). The V end was cut by 0 bases, the J end by 12 bases, with 9 bases between. CDR3 region: CASSLAAGYQHF. The CDR3, as DNA: TGTGCCAGCAGCTTAGCGGCAGGCTACCAGCATTTT.

This clone has just one count. The V gene is TRBV27, the J gene TRBJ1-2; the D gene is possibly TRBD1 (5 bases). Trimming stripped 3 bases from V and 4 bases from J, with 12 bases between. This CDR3 spans 14 amino acids. The germline V gene encodes CDR1 MNHEY and CDR2 SMNVEV (reference sequence). In nucleotides, the CDR3 is TGTGCCAGCAGTTTCGGGGGACGTTCCTATGGCTACACCTTC. This translates into CASSFGGRSYGYTF.

The CDR3 protein is CASSYSGTSGSLEQFF. In nucleotides, the CDR3 is TGTGCCAGCAGCTATTCCGGGACTAGCGGGAGTCTTGAGCAGTTCTTC. J is TRBJ2-1 and V is TRBV5-5; TRBD2 matches at 14 bases. J gave up 9 bases and V 3 bases, and 8 bases lay outside the gene matches. The CDR3 has 16 amino acids. Looked up from germline, CDR1 is SGHKS and CDR2 is YYEKEE (reference sequence). The entire variable domain, with the rest obtained from reference TRBV5-5 and TRBJ2-1, is as follows: DAGVTQSPTHLIKTRGQQVTLRCSPISGHKSVSWYQQVLGQGPQFIFQYYEKEERGRGNFPDRFSARQFPNYSSELNVNALLLGDSALYLCASSYSGTSGSLEQFFGPGTRLTVL.

The chain joins TRBV7-9 to TRBJ2-1; maybe TRBD2 (6 bases). Trimming removed 5 bases at V and 15 bases at J, with 23 bases between. This CDR3 spans 14 amino acids. CDR1 is SEHNR, CDR2 FQNEAQ, per germline (reference sequence). The chain's CDR3 is CASSRDSWVAFWFF. CDR3 bases: TGTGCCAGCAGCCGGGACTCATGGGTGGCTTTTTGGTTCTTC.

This clone was counted a single time. The chain carries TRBV12-2 and TRBJ1-1. TRBV12-2 is marked as a pseudogene. This CDR3 has 14 residues. DNA of the CDR3: TGTGCAAGTCGCCCACGGGAGAGGAACACTGAAGCTTTCTTT. This gives the protein CASRPRERNTEAFF.

The chain has TRBV29-1 and TRBJ2-3; 7 nucleotides match TRBD1. The CDR3 is made up of 14 amino acids. J lost 7 bases, V lost 6 bases, and 13 bases had no gene match. The germline V gene encodes CDR1 SQVTM and CDR2 ANQGSEA. DNA of the CDR3: TGCAGCGTCGAGCCGGGACAGAGGCGTAATACGCAGTATTTT. Its translation is CSVEPGQRRNTQYF.

This sequence joins TRBV5-4 and TRBJ1-2; TRBD1 matches 9 bases. V lost 6 bases and J lost 5; bases outside the gene matches: 14. In germline, CDR1 is SGHNT, CDR2 YYREEE (reference sequence). This CDR3 has 16 residues. CDR3 coding DNA: TGTGCCAGCACAAACCCCGGGACAGGGAATTTATATGGCTACACCTTC. It is translated as CASTNPGTGNLYGYTF.

The chain couples TRBV6-5 to TRBJ1-4; 9 bases map to TRBD1. The germline CDR1 and CDR2 sequences are MNHEY and SVGAGI. J was trimmed by 7 bases and V by 5 bases; bases with no gene match: 8. CDR3 size: 15 residues. The CDR3 sequence is CASSAPGQGFEKLFF. Written as DNA, the CDR3 is TGTGCCAGCAGTGCCCCGGGACAGGGCTTTGAAAAACTGTTTTTT.

As to this clone: The junction and the germline gene differ at one end; a read error may be behind it. The V gene is TRBV11-1, the J gene TRBJ1-2, with 7 bases matching TRBD1. Germline lookup yields CDR1 SGHAT and CDR2 FQDESV (reference sequence). This CDR3 contains 12 residues. In DNA form, the CDR3 reads TGTGCCAGCAGCTTAATAGGGGGCAGCCTCTCCTTC. Protein: CASSLIGGSLSF.

This sequence joins TRBV7-9 and TRBJ2-1; 8 positions agree with TRBD1. V lost 5 bases and J lost 7; bases outside the gene matches: 4. Germline CDR1 and CDR2: SEHNR and FQNEAQ (reference sequence). This CDR3 region has 13 residues. The CDR3 DNA is TGTGCCAGCAGCGGGGGGACAGGTAATGAGCAGTTCTTC. It encodes CASSGGTGNEQFF.

This chain joins TRBV2 and TRBJ2-1; 10 bases are a match to TRBD2. The CDR3 contains 14 residues. Losses at the gene ends were 10 bases for V and 6 bases for J; bases not matched to a gene: 9. The germline CDR1 and CDR2 sequences are SNHLY and FYNNEI. The CDR3 protein is CATLKREGSNEQFF. CDR3 nucleotides: TGTGCCACCCTAAAGCGGGAGGGCAGCAATGAGCAGTTCTTC. The variable domain in full, completed from reference TRBV2 and TRBJ2-1, reads EPEVTQTPSHQVTQMGQEVILRCVPISNHLYFYWYRQILGQKVEFLVSFYNNEISEKSEIFDDQFSVERPDGSNFTLKIRSTKLEDSAMYFCATLKREGSNEQFFGPGTRLTVL.

V is TRBV4-1 and J is TRBJ2-6; 8 positions agree with TRBD2. Germline values: CDR1 MGHRA, CDR2 YSYEKL. The CDR3 sequence is 19 residues long. V lost 1 base and J lost 1; bases outside the gene matches: 9. This CDR3 is CASSQVSGDEGSGANVLTF. DNA for the CDR3: TGCGCCAGCAGCCAAGTTAGCGGGGACGAAGGGTCTGGGGCCAACGTCCTGACTTTC.